This T cell receptor beta chain was sequenced during a study of blood T cell repertoires in COVID-19. Across the whole study: From the United States, Italy and Spain came samples of acute and convalescent COVID-19.

Germline V lookup: CDR1 SGHRS, CDR2 YFSETQ. V lost 4 bases and J lost 8, with 15 bases in between. This CDR3 region has 13 residues. Per the study methods: Estimates of nucleated cell counts were drawn from the amplification of reference gene primers. Measured with immunoSEQ multiplex PCR; TCRdb has only the in-frame clones, and not every one. That table gives V, J and clone size, and the DNA gave D and trimming. Seen here are approximately 310,000 clones, around nine tenths observed once, and the top ten hold 4.5% to 5.5%. Each participant's cohort was designated according to participant-reported clinical history. Donors in Cohort 3 who had recovered were those with two negative PCRs, healthcare professional clearance, or resolution of their symptoms.

Specimen: PBMCs or T cells enriched from blood (not recorded which). This chain connects TRBV5-1 to TRBJ1-2, with a tentative D call TRBD1 (6 bases). The sequence was collected from a man in his fifties or sixties who had recovered from COVID-19. For the CDR3, the DNA is TGCGCCAGCAGCGTTCAGGGGATCTACGGCTACACCTTC. It is translated as CASSVQGIYGYTF.